The 19 T cell receptor beta chains listed next were all sequenced from one sample in a study of cytomegalovirus exposure and HLA in healthy donors. Only in-frame clones appear in the TCRdb table, and some are missing; sequencing was by immunoSEQ multiplex PCR. The sample has a few hundred thousand clones, roughly 85% seen once. The sequenced sample consisted of PBMCs. All receptors come from a woman aged 18-29 years in good health and CMV-seronegative.

The gene calls are TRBV7-2 and TRBJ1-5; no clear D gene. Germline V gives CDR1 SGHTA, CDR2 FQGNSA. The germline V and J ends were trimmed by 2 bases and 0 bases, with 5 bases remaining between them. CDR3 size: 14 residues. As DNA, the CDR3 is TGTGCCAGCAGCTTATGGCATAGCAATCAGCCCCAGCATTTT. Protein sequence: CASSLWHSNQPQHF.

The chain couples TRBV28 to TRBJ1-2; D unclear. This CDR3 has 15 residues. V was trimmed by 8 bases and J by 0 bases, leaving 16 bases between them. Germline V gives CDR1 MDHEN, CDR2 SYDVKM. CDR3 sequence reads: CASHLSGSTNYGYTF. The CDR3 DNA reads TGTGCCAGCCACCTAAGCGGGAGCACTAACTATGGCTACACCTTC.

This clone has only one observation. V and J are TRBV4-2 and TRBJ2-5, with TRBD2 as a possible D gene (6 bases). V lost 1 base, J lost 5 bases, and 20 bases lay in between. The germline gives CDR1 LGHNA, CDR2 YNFKEQ. The CDR3 has 17 amino acids. CDR3 nucleotides: TGTGCCAGCAGCCAAGTCTATCGACTGGAGGGCCCCGAGACCCAGTACTTC. This codes for CASSQVYRLEGPETQYF.

This clone was observed once. CDR3 protein: CASSFGEYNSPLHF. As DNA, the CDR3 is TGTGCCAGCAGCTTCGGAGAATATAATTCACCCCTCCACTTT. The chain combines TRBV7-9 with TRBJ1-6; D ambiguous. The CDR3 has 14 amino acids. Germline V gene data show CDR1 as SEHNR and CDR2 as FQNEAQ (reference sequence). Trimming left V 3 bases short and J 4 bases short, with 7 bases between.

V and J are TRBV30 and TRBJ1-1; the match to TRBD1 covers 7 bases. The CDR3 has 13 residues. V was clipped by 3 bases and J by 4 bases; unmatched bases: 5. Looked up from germline, CDR1 is GTSNPN and CDR2 is SVGIG (reference sequence). The CDR3 sequence is CAWSATGFTEAFF. Written as DNA, the CDR3 is TGTGCCTGGAGCGCGACAGGGTTCACTGAAGCTTTCTTT. Using reference TRBV30 and TRBJ1-1 for the parts outside the CDR3, the full variable domain is SQTIHQWPATLVQPVGSPLSLECTVEGTSNPNLYWYRQAAGRGLQLLFYSVGIGQISSEVPQNLSASRPQDRQFILSSKKLLLSDSGFYLCAWSATGFTEAFFGQGTRLTVV.

CDR3 sequence: CASSWTGSDTEAFF. CDR3 nucleotides: TGTGCCAGCAGCTGGACAGGATCGGACACTGAAGCTTTCTTT. The genes are TRBV4-2 and TRBJ1-1; 7 bases line up with TRBD1. With 5 bases clipped from V and 3 bases from J, the junction kept 6 bases outside the gene matches. Germline V gene sequence: CDR1 LGHNA, CDR2 YNFKEQ. The CDR3 sequence is 14 residues long.

The V and J genes are TRBV28 and TRBJ1-5; 9 nucleotides agree with TRBD1. The germline gives CDR1 MDHEN, CDR2 SYDVKM. V was pared by 6 bases and J by 7 bases, with 10 bases of the junction left unmatched. The CDR3 is made up of 15 amino acids. The CDR3 nucleotides are TGTGCCAGCAGGCCCACAGGGGGCCCCGGGCAGCCCCAGCATTTT. Protein sequence: CASRPTGGPGQPQHF. The variable domain in full, completed from reference TRBV28 and TRBJ1-5, reads DVKVTQSSRYLVKRTGEKVFLECVQDMDHENMFWYRQDPGLGLRLIYFSYDVKMKEKGDIPEGYSVSREKKERFSLILESASTNQTSMYLCASRPTGGPGQPQHFGDGTRLSIL.

The genes are TRBV5-4 and TRBJ1-4; D may be TRBD1 (5 bases). Trimming pared 5 bases from V and 8 bases from J, leaving 13 bases between. The CDR3 extends over 13 amino acids. The germline CDR1 and CDR2 sequences are SGHNT and YYREEE (reference sequence). As DNA, the CDR3 is TGTGCCAGCAGGGGGGGGGTAGGAGAAAAACTGTTTTTT. Its protein product is CASRGGVGEKLFF.

This chain links TRBV15 with TRBJ2-7; 10 bases agree with TRBD1. Germline loops: CDR1 LNHNV, CDR2 YYDKDF (reference sequence). This CDR3 has 14 residues. J lost 5 bases, V lost 5 bases, and 6 bases had no gene match. The CDR3 spells CATSAGTGENEQYF. Written as DNA, the CDR3 is TGTGCCACCAGCGCCGGGACAGGGGAGAACGAGCAGTACTTC.

The V call is TRBV5-6, the J call TRBJ1-2; D ambiguous. The CDR3 extends over 16 amino acids. Germline V gene data show CDR1 as SGHDT and CDR2 as YYEEEE. V lost 3 bases, J lost 2 bases, and 17 bases lay in between. CDR3 nucleotides: TGTGCCAGCAGCTCCTTCCCTCTTTCAGGAAACTATGGCTACACCTTC. Its translation is CASSSFPLSGNYGYTF.

The V call is TRBV9, the J call TRBJ2-1; 7 positions agree with TRBD2. CDR1 is SGDLS and CDR2 is YYNGEE in the germline V gene. Germline trimming cut 2 bases from V and 1 base from J; bases unmatched to any gene: 9. The CDR3 spans 17 residues. CDR3 nucleotide sequence: TGTGCCAGCAGCGTCCTCGGGAGCGGGGCTTCCTACAATGAGCAGTTCTTC. Translating gives CASSVLGSGASYNEQFF.

Concerning this clone: Other nucleotide sequences in the sample specify the same CDR3. The chain links TRBV5-1 to TRBJ2-7; 10 bases are a match to TRBD1. The CDR3 has 14 residues. Losses at the gene ends were 4 bases for V and 4 bases for J; bases not matched to a gene: 5. CDR1 SGHRS and CDR2 YFSETQ come from the germline V gene. The CDR3 is CASSPGQGGYEQYF. The CDR3 nucleotides read TGCGCCAGCAGCCCAGGACAGGGGGGGTACGAGCAGTACTTC.

This chain joins TRBV28 and TRBJ1-5; the match to TRBD1 covers 7 bases. This CDR3 contains 14 residues. The germline V gene encodes CDR1 MDHEN and CDR2 SYDVKM. J gave up 3 bases and V 7 bases, and 6 bases lay outside the gene matches. The CDR3 protein is CASTVGQYNQPQHF. In nucleotides, the CDR3 is TGTGCCAGCACCGTGGGACAGTACAATCAGCCCCAGCATTTT.

V is TRBV30 and J is TRBJ2-5, with 11 bases that match TRBD1. Per the germline V gene, CDR1 is GTSNPN and CDR2 is SVGIG (reference sequence). V lost 0 bases and J lost 3; bases outside the gene matches: 12. The CDR3 is 18 amino acids. The CDR3 DNA is TGTGCCTGGAGTGTACGATGGTCGGACAGGGGGCTTAAAGAGACCCAGTACTTC. This codes for CAWSVRWSDRGLKETQYF.

This chain joins TRBV7-3 and TRBJ2-1, with D perhaps TRBD1 (6 bases). Germline-derived CDR1 and CDR2 are SGHTA and FQGTGA. The ends were cut back, 5 bases at V and 2 bases at J, with 19 bases in the middle. This CDR3 has 17 amino acids. The CDR3 here is CASSIQQGRGAYNEQFF. CDR3 DNA: TGTGCCAGCAGCATACAACAGGGTAGGGGAGCCTACAATGAGCAGTTCTTC. The variable domain in full, with the rest retrieved from reference TRBV7-3 and TRBJ2-1, is GAGVSQTPSNKVTEKGKYVELRCDPISGHTALYWYRQSLGQGPEFLIYFQGTGAADDSGLPNDRFFAVRPEGSVSTLKIQRTERGDSAVYLCASSIQQGRGAYNEQFFGPGTRLTVL.

The chain is built from TRBV6-6 and TRBJ2-5; TRBD1 might be the D (7 bases). V lost 5 bases and J 3 bases, leaving 19 bases between the germline ends. Per the germline V gene, CDR1 is MNHNY and CDR2 is SVGAGI (reference sequence). This CDR3 region has 16 residues. As DNA, the CDR3 is TGTGCCAGCAGTCCTTTGACAGGGCGGGGAGAAGAGACCCAGTACTTC. Its translation is CASSPLTGRGEETQYF.

This chain uses TRBV14 with TRBJ2-5; D is perhaps TRBD2 (6 bases). This CDR3 is built from 13 residues. The V and J ends lost 6 bases and 1 base respectively, with 9 bases between them. Germline CDR1 is SGHDN and CDR2 is FVKESK. CDR3 loop: CASRVRGQETQYF. The CDR3 DNA reads TGTGCCAGCAGGGTGCGGGGCCAAGAGACCCAGTACTTC. Full variable domain (rest looked up from reference TRBV14 and TRBJ2-5): EAGVTQFPSHSVIEKGQTVTLRCDPISGHDNLYWYRRVMGKEIKFLLHFVKESKQDESGMPNNRFLAERTGGTYSTLKVQPAELEDSGVYFCASRVRGQETQYFGPGTRLLVL.

The CDR3 DNA follows: TGTGCCAGCGGGCCTTGGGGGGGTGCCTACAATGAGCAGTTCTTC. Translating gives CASGPWGGAYNEQFF. This chain joins TRBV11-2 and TRBJ2-1; 7 bases are shared with TRBD2. The J segment lost 2 bases and the V segment lost 8 bases, leaving 9 bases of the junction unmatched. Germline CDR1 is SGHAT and CDR2 is FQNNGV. The length of the CDR3 is 15 residues. The whole variable domain, filled in from reference TRBV11-2 and TRBJ2-1, reads EAGVAQSPRYKIIEKRQSVAFWCNPISGHATLYWYQQILGQGPKLLIQFQNNGVVDDSQLPKDRFSAERLKGVDSTLKIQPAKLEDSAVYLCASGPWGGAYNEQFFGPGTRLTVL.

This clone is a singleton in its sample. The chain is built from TRBV30 and TRBJ2-2; no clear D gene. CDR1 and CDR2 (germline): GTSNPN, SVGIG (reference sequence). This CDR3 region has 13 residues. Trimming removed 1 base from V and 7 bases from J, with 10 bases in between. The CDR3 DNA reads TGTGCCTGGAGTGACGGGTGGAACGGGGAGCTGTTTTTT. Encoded protein: CAWSDGWNGELFF.